Below, one TCR beta chain is given with its context. What it recognizes is unknown. The CDR3 runs to 15 residues. Trimming pared 5 bases from V and 3 bases from J, leaving 16 bases between. CDR1 is MNHEY, CDR2 SVGAGI, per germline. Autoimmune disease history or systemic immunosuppression disqualified patients. This specimen comes from a study of OX40 agonist ivuxolimab in advanced cancers. Background on the study: Those enrolled were around 87% male, with a mean age of about 66 years and ages from about 20 to 85. The study reported partial responses in three patients: one hepatocellular carcinoma, two cutaneous melanoma. Findings of the study overall: CD8+ T cells averaged more expanded clones than CD4+.

Produced via immunoSEQ multiplex PCR; TCRdb's table is partial and in-frame only. The sample shows roughly 20,000 clones, approximately 79% of them seen only once. Sequenced here: CD4+ or CD8+ T cells sorted from blood, sampled in a trial of the OX40 agonist ivuxolimab. The receptor was isolated from an adult with an advanced solid tumor such as melanoma, head and neck, liver or kidney cancer. The V gene is TRBV6-5, the J gene TRBJ1-1; no clear D. CDR3 in DNA: TGTGCCAGCAGTCCCGGAACCCAACCCCACACTGAAGCTTTCTTT. Translated: CASSPGTQPHTEAFF.